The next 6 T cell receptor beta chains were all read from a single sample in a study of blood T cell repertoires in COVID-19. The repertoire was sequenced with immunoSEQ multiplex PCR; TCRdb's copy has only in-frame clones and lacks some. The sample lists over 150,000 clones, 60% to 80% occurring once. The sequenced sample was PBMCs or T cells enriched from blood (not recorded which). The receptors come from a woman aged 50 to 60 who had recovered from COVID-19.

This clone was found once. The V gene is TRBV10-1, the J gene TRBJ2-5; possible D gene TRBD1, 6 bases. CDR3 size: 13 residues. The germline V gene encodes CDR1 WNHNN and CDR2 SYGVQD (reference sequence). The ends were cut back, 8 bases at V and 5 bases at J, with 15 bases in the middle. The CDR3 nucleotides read TGCGCCAGCCAACCACAGGGTCTGGAGACCCAGTACTTC. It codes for CASQPQGLETQYF.

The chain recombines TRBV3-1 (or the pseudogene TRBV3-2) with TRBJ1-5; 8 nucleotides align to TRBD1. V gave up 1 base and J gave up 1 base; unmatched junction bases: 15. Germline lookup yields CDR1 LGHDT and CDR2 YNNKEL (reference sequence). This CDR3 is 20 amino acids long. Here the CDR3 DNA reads TGTGCCAGCAGCCAAGGCCTTTTTTCCCCAGGGGGCACGAGCAATCAGCCCCAGCATTTT. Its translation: CASSQGLFSPGGTSNQPQHF.

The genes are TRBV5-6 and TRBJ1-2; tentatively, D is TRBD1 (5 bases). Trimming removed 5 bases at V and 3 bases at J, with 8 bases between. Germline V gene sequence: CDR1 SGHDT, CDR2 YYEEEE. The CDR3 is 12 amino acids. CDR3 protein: CASRGGDYGYTF. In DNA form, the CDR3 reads TGTGCCAGCAGGGGAGGGGACTATGGCTACACCTTC.

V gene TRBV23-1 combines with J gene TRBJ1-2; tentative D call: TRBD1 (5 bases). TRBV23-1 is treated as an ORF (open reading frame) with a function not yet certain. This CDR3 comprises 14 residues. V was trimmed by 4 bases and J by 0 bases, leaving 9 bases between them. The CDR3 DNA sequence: TGCGCCAGCAGTCCCAGGGTTGCTAACTATGGCTACACCTTC. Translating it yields CASSPRVANYGYTF.

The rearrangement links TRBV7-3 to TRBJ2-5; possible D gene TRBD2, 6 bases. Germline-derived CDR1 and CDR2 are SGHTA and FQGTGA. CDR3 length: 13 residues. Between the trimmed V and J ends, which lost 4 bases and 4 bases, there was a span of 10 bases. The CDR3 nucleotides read TGTGCCAGCAGCTGGAGGGCGGGAGAGACCCAGTACTTC. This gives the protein CASSWRAGETQYF.

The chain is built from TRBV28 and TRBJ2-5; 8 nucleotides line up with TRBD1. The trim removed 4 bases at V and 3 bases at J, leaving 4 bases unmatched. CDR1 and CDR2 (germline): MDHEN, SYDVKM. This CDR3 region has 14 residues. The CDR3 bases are TGTGCCAGCAGTTCCCCGGACAGGGAAGAGACCCAGTACTTC. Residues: CASSSPDREETQYF.